This TCR beta chain was sequenced during a study of blood T cell repertoires in COVID-19. The wider study: Spain, Italy and the United States supplied samples that represented acute and convalescent COVID-19. In each case, the material was cDNA or gDNA derived from T cells, B-cell-depleted T cells, or PBMCs.

CDR3 length: 16 amino acids. Trimming took 5 bases from V and 0 from J, leaving 16 bases between them. The germline CDR1 and CDR2 sequences are SGHTS and YDEGEE. Study processing details: Estimation of nucleated cell counts was performed using reference gene primer amplification. Sequencing used immunoSEQ multiplex PCR; TCRdb keeps in-frame clones, though not all of them. For V, J and clone size, that table is used; D and trimming come from the DNA. The sample yields a few hundred thousand clones, about 90% seen once. This clonotype originated in a woman aged 25 to 39 who had recovered from COVID-19. Sequenced input: peripheral blood. J is TRBJ2-3 and V is TRBV5-8, with D tentatively TRBD1 (6 bases). CDR3 region: CASSLPGHLSTDTQYF. Here the CDR3 DNA reads TGTGCCAGCAGTTTGCCGGGACACCTAAGCACAGATACGCAGTATTTT.